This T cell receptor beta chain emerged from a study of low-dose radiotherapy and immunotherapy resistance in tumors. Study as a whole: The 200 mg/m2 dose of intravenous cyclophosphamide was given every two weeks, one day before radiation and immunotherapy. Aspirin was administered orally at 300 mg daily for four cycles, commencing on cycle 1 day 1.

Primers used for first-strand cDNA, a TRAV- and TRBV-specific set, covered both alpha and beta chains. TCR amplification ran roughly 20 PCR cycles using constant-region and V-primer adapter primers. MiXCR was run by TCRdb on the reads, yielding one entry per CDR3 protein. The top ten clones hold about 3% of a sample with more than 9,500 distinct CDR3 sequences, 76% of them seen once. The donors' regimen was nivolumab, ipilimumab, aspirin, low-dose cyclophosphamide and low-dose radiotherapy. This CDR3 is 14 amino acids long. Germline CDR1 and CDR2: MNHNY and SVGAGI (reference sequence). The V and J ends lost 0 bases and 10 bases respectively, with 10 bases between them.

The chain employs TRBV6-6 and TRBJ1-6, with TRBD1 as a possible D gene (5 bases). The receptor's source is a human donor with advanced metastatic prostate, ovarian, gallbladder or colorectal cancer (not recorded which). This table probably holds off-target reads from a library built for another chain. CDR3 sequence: CASSYSGGESPLHF. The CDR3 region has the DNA TGTGCCAGCAGTTACTCCGGGGGGGAGTCACCCCTCCACTTT.